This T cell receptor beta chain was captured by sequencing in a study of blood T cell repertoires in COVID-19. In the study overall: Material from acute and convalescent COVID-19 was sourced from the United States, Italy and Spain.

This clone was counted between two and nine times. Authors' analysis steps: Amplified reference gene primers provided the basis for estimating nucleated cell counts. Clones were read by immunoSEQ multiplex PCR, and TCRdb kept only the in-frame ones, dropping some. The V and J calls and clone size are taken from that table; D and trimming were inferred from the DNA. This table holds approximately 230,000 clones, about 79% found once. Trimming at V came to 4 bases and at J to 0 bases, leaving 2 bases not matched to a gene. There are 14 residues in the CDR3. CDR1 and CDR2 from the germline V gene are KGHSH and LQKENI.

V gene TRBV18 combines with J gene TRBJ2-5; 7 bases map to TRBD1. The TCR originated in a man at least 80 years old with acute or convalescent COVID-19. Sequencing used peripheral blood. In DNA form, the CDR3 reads TGTGCCAGCTCACTTGGACAGGACCAAGAGACCCAGTACTTC. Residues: CASSLGQDQETQYF.